The source of this TCR beta chain is a study of shared clonotypes between healthy human individuals. A CD45RA-negative memory subset and a CD45RA+ naive subset were separated from the CD4+ cells. The germline CDR1 and CDR2 sequences are SGHAT and FQNNGV. The CDR3 spans 14 residues. V was trimmed by 5 bases and J by 1 base, leaving 11 bases between them. Assay: immunoSEQ multiplex PCR; the TCRdb copy retains only in-frame clones and omits some. The table has about 1 million clones, about three quarters seen once. This clone was counted a single time. The TCR originated in a man younger than 35 in good health. The chain combines TRBV11-2 with TRBJ1-1, with D perhaps matching TRBD1 (5 bases). Sequenced material: memory CD4+ T cells sorted from blood. Indicated subset: CD45RA-negative fraction. CDR3 sequence: CASSTGTANTEAFF. CDR3 DNA: TGTGCCAGCAGCACCGGGACGGCGAACACTGAAGCTTTCTTT.